This T cell receptor beta chain was profiled in a study of control samples from healthy donors and cancer patients. Sequencing used immunoSEQ multiplex PCR; TCRdb keeps in-frame clones, though not all of them. The table lists 170,000 or so clones, approximately 94% of them singletons. The CDR3 spans 13 residues. Trimming removed 5 bases from V and 10 bases from J; junction bases left unmatched: 4. Germline V gene sequence: CDR1 SGHNT, CDR2 YENEEA. V gene TRBV11-3 combines with J gene TRBJ1-6; 8 positions match TRBD1. The receptor's source is a woman aged 18-29 years in good health. Sequencing was carried out using blood. The CDR3 nucleotides read TGTGCCAGCAGCGGACAGGGAGCCTCACCCCTCCACTTT. This encodes CASSGQGASPLHF.